This T cell receptor (beta chain) originates from a study of shared clonotypes between healthy human individuals. Points from the study as a whole: Rarefaction revealed incomplete sorted-subset sequencing despite large depth. Memory subsets generally showed smaller estimated richness than naive subsets did. Relative to clonotypes present in all four donors, those not shared had lower generation probabilities. Represented diversity, genetic and exposure-history alike, was limited by few donors.

Using immunoSEQ multiplex PCR, the repertoire was profiled, and TCRdb retains in-frame clones only, with some absent. The table records more than 2,000,000 clones, more than 85% of them present only once. Comment on this clone: No antigen is known for it. The sample contains more than one DNA sequence encoding this CDR3.

Germline CDR1 SEHNR, CDR2 FQNEAQ (reference sequence). This CDR3 has 15 amino acids. Trimming cost V 1 base and J 2 bases, with 10 bases left between them. This chain connects TRBV7-9 to TRBJ2-3, with D perhaps given as TRBD1 or TRBD2 (5 bases each). The receptor was derived from a man between 18 and 35 years old in good health. Some clones in this sample may be carry-over from other donors' samples. The sequencing input was naive CD4+ T cells from PBMCs. The subset: CD45RA+ positively selected. The DNA for the CDR3 is TGTGCCAGCAGCTTAGGGACGGGACCCACAGATACGCAGTATTTT. This codes for CASSLGTGPTDTQYF.